One T cell receptor beta chain is described in this entry. The antigen is not known. This CDR3 spans 16 amino acids. Germline assignment: CDR1 MNHEY and CDR2 SVGAGI. This sample stems from a study of monozygotic twins with inflammatory bowel disease. Using the 5' RACE reads, TCRdb records one entry per CDR3 protein without DNA. The sample includes around 370,000 distinct CDR3 sequences. Study-wide results and caveats: Differences in immunosuppressive treatment may have been a source of added variability in patient repertoires.

This rearrangement joins TRBV6-5 to TRBJ2-7; the TCRdb call, TRBD1, lacks DNA for checking. The sequencing input was blood. The receptor was derived from a human donor with ulcerative colitis or Crohn's disease, or a healthy co-twin of an affected twin (not recorded which). The chain's CDR3 is CASSYSNRDSRYEQYF.